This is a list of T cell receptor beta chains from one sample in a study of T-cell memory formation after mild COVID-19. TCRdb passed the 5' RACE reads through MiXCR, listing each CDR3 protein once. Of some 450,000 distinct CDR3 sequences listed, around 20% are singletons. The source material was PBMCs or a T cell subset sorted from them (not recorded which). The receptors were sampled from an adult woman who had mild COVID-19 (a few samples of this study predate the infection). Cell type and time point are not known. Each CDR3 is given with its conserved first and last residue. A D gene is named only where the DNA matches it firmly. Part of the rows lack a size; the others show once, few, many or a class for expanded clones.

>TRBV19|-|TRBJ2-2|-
TGTGCCAGTAGTATAGTCCGGGGACGCCGGATCACCGGGGAGCTGTTTTTT
CASSIVRGRRITGELFF
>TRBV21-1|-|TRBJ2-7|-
TGTGCCAGCAGCGCGATCTCCTACGAGCAGTACTTC
CASSAISYEQYF
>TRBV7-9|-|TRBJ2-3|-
TGTGCCAGCAGCTTAGAAATAGGACCGGCTACGCAGTATTTT
CASSLEIGPATQYF
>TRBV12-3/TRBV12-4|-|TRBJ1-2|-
TGTGCCAGCAATAAACAGGATTATAGCTATGGCTACACCTTC
CASNKQDYSYGYTF
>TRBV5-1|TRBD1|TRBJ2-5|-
TGCGCCAGCAGCTTGCGGGGGACAGGGTACAGCCAAGAGACCCAGTACTTC
CASSLRGTGYSQETQYF
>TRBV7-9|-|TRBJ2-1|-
TGTGCCAGCGCTGGAGTTAGGAATGAGCAGTTCTTC
CASAGVRNEQFF
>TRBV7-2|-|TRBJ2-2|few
TGTGCCAGCAGCCCTCAGACACTCTCAGGGTCCAACACCGGGGAGCTGTTTTTT
CASSPQTLSGSNTGELFF
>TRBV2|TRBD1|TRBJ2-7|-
TGTGCCAGCAGTTCCACAGGGGGTATTGCGAAGGTCTACGAGCAGTACTTC
CASSSTGGIAKVYEQYF
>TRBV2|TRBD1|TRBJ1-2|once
TGTGCCAGCAGTGAAGGCCGGGACAGGGGCAGCTATGGCTACACCTTC
CASSEGRDRGSYGYTF
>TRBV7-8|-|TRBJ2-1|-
TGTGCCAGCAGCTCCGAGGGCCTTGCCACCTACAATGAGCAGTTCTTC
CASSSEGLATYNEQFF
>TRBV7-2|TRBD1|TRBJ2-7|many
TGTGCCAGCAGCTTTACAGGGGGGAACTACGAGCAGTACTTC
CASSFTGGNYEQYF
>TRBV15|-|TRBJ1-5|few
TGTGCCACCAGCAGAGAGGGGGGATATAGCAATCAGCCCCAGCATTTT
CATSREGGYSNQPQHF
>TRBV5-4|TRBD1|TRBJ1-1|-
TGTGCCAGCAGCTTGGGAGGGACAGGGGGCACTGAAGCTTTCTTT
CASSLGGTGGTEAFF
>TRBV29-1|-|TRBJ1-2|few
TGCAGCGTTGAGGAAGGAAACTATGGCTACACCTTC
CSVEEGNYGYTF
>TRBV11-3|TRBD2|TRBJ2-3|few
TGTGCCAGCAGCCCCGCACTAGCGGGAGGGGCAGATACGCAGTATTTT
CASSPALAGGADTQYF
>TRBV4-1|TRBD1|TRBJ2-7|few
TGCGCCAGCAGCCAGCCAGACAGGGTTCTGTACGAGCAGTACTTC
CASSQPDRVLYEQYF
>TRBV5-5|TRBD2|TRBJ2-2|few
TGTGCCAGCAGCTTGCGCCTTCGGAGCGGGAGTAACACCGGGGAGCTGTTTTTT
CASSLRLRSGSNTGELFF
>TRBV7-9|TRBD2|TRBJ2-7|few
TGTGCCAGCAGCTTTTCTAGCGGATACTCCTACGAGCAGTACTTC
CASSFSSGYSYEQYF
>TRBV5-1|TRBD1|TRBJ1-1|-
TGCGCCAGCAGCTTCGGGACAGGGGTGACTGAAGCTTTCTTT
CASSFGTGVTEAFF
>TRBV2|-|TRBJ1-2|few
TGTGCCAGCAGTTTGAGACCCATTAACTATGGCTACACCTTC
CASSLRPINYGYTF
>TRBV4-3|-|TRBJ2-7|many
TGCGCCAGCAGCCCGGAGGGTGGACTTTCATACGAGCAGTACTTC
CASSPEGGLSYEQYF
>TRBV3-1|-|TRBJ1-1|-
TGTGCCAGCAGCCAAGACAGGTTTTCAGTCGCTGAAGCTTTCTTT
CASSQDRFSVAEAFF
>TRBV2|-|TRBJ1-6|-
TGTGCCAGCAGTGGCGGTTGGAATTCACCCCTCCACTTT
CASSGGWNSPLHF
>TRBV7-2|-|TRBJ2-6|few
TGTGCCAGCGGCCACCCCCTGGAGACAGTCTTGAACTCTGGGGCCAACGTCCTGACTTTC
CASGHPLETVLNSGANVLTF
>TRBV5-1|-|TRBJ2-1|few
TGCGCCAGCAGCGAAGACCTTTACAATGAGCAGTTCTTC
CASSEDLYNEQFF
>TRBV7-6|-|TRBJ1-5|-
TGTGCCAGCAGCTTAGATGTAGGGGCGCGGCAGCCCCAGCATTTT
CASSLDVGARQPQHF
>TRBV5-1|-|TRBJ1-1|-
TGCGCCACCTCCCCCAGGGGCGGCAACACTGAAGCTTTCTTT
CATSPRGGNTEAFF
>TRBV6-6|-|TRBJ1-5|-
TGTGCCAGCAGTTACGGGTGGAACAATCAGCCCCAGCATTTT
CASSYGWNNQPQHF
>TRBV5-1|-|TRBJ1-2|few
TGCGCCAGCAGCTTCGGGACGTCTCTAAATGGCTATGGCTACACCTTC
CASSFGTSLNGYGYTF
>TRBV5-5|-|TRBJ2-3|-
TGTGCCAGCAGCCTAACACGATACACAGATACGCAGTATTTT
CASSLTRYTDTQYF
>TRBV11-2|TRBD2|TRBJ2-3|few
TGTGCCAGCAGCACTTGGACTAGCGGCACAGATACGCAGTATTTT
CASSTWTSGTDTQYF
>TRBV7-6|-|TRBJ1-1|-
TGTGCCAGCAGCCCACAGGAGGGCACTGAAGCTTTCTTT
CASSPQEGTEAFF
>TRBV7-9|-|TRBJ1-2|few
TGTGCCAGCAGATCAAACAGGGTCCCTAACTATGGCTACACCTTC
CASRSNRVPNYGYTF
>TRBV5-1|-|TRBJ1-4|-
TGCGCCAGCAGCTTAAACCGGGGGGATGAAAAACTGTTTTTT
CASSLNRGDEKLFF
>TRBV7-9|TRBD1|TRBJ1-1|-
TGTGCCAGCAGCTTAGCAAGGGGGCGAAGGACTGAAGCTTTCTTT
CASSLARGRRTEAFF
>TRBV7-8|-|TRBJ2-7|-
TGTGCCAGCAGCTTTTGGGAGGCCGGCTCCTACGAGCAGTACTTC
CASSFWEAGSYEQYF
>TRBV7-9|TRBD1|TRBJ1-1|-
TGTGCCAGCAGCTCGGGGGGGTGGACAGGGACGACCGAAAACACTGAAGCTTTCTTT
CASSSGGWTGTTENTEAFF
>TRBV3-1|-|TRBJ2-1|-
TGTGCCAGCAGCCAAGAGCTGGCCCGCGAGCAGTTCTTC
CASSQELAREQFF
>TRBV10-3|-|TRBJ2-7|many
TGTGCCATCAGTGAGGTCCTGTACGAGCAGTACTTC
CAISEVLYEQYF
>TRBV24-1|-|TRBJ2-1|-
TGTGCCACCAGTGACCTCTTACAGGGTAATGAGCAGTTCTTC
CATSDLLQGNEQFF
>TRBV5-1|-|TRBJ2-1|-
TGCGCCAGCAGCTTGGAACAGGGCCCCTACAATGAGCAGTTCTTC
CASSLEQGPYNEQFF
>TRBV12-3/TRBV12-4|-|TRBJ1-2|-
TGTGCCAGCAGACCCGGACCAGGAGGCTACACCTTC
CASRPGPGGYTF
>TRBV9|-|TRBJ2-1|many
TGTGCCAGCAGCCCGGGGCTAGTTAGTTCCCGCTCCTACAATGAGCAGTTCTTC
CASSPGLVSSRSYNEQFF
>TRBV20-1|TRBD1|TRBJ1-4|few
TGCAGTGCCCAACGACAGGGGCGGAGGAATGAAAAACTGTTTTTT
CSAQRQGRRNEKLFF
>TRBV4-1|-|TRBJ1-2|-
TGCGCCAGCAGCCAAGATGGGGGATCGTTCGGCTACACCTTC
CASSQDGGSFGYTF
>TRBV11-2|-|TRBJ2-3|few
TGTGCCAGCAGCTTAGTCGCCGCGGGGGCGGGAGCCACAGATACGCAGTATTTT
CASSLVAAGAGATDTQYF
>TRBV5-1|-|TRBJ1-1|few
TGCGCCAGCAGTGCGACGCGGCTGAACACTGAAGCTTTCTTT
CASSATRLNTEAFF